This record looks at one T cell receptor (beta chain) sequence and its context. The repertoire was sequenced with immunoSEQ multiplex PCR; TCRdb's copy has only in-frame clones and lacks some. This table has about 110,000 clones, more than 85% appearing once. CDR3 length: 14 residues. Trimming shortened V by 0 bases and J by 3 bases, and 9 bases separated the two germline ends. Germline V gives CDR1 SGHTA, CDR2 FQGNSA. This record belongs to a study of T cell changes during pregnancy in multiple sclerosis. Source: peripheral blood, taken in the third trimester of pregnancy. The chain links TRBV7-2 to TRBJ2-7; a possible D gene is TRBD2 (5 bases). The source of this sequence is a female donor with multiple sclerosis, enrolled in a pregnancy study. CDR3 in DNA: TGTGCCAGCAGCTTAGCCCCAGCGGTCTACGAGCAGTACTTC. This gives the protein CASSLAPAVYEQYF. Together with reference TRBV7-2 and TRBJ2-7, the CDR3 gives the full variable domain: GAGVSQSPSNKVTEKGKDVELRCDPISGHTALYWYRQSLGQGLEFLIYFQGNSAPDKSGLPSDRFSAERTGGSVSTLTIQRTQQEDSAVYLCASSLAPAVYEQYFGPGTRLTVT.